The following is a TCR beta chain sequence with its context. Its antigen remains unknown. Researchers ran the PCR with 60 Vbeta and 13 Jbeta primers. The repertoire was sequenced with immunoSEQ multiplex PCR; TCRdb's copy has only in-frame clones and lacks some. This table has approximately 130,000 clones, approximately 85% appearing once. This sample is part of a study of cytomegalovirus exposure and HLA in healthy donors. Study-wide findings and caveats: Segments of the TCR beta V type were, in most cases, productive about 87% or about 30% of the time in an earlier analysis.

CDR1 is SGHTA, CDR2 FQGTGA, per germline. This CDR3 spans 14 amino acids. The V end lost 2 bases, the J end lost 5 bases, and 11 bases lay between the germline ends. Specimen: PBMCs. The receptor was derived from a boy younger than 18 in good health and CMV-seronegative. This rearrangement joins TRBV7-3 to TRBJ2-3, with D possibly being TRBD2 (6 bases). CDR3 in amino acids: CASSLWGVGDTQYF. CDR3 sequence (DNA): TGTGCCAGCAGCTTATGGGGGGTGGGAGATACGCAGTATTTT. The entire variable domain, with the rest obtained from reference TRBV7-3 and TRBJ2-3, is as follows: GAGVSQTPSNKVTEKGKYVELRCDPISGHTALYWYRQSLGQGPEFLIYFQGTGAADDSGLPNDRFFAVRPEGSVSTLKIQRTERGDSAVYLCASSLWGVGDTQYFGPGTRLTVL.